The T cell receptor (beta chain) described here comes from a study of blood T cell repertoires in COVID-19. Study-wide context: Donors in the United States, Italy and Spain gave samples during acute or convalescent COVID-19. Nucleic acid was either cDNA or gDNA, and it came from T cells, B-cell-depleted T cells, or PBMCs.

Seattle patients were enrolled while actively infected and followed longitudinally. Source study methods: Researchers report that nucleated cell counts were estimated from reference gene primer amplification. Sequenced by immunoSEQ multiplex PCR; TCRdb stores in-frame clones only, minus some. V, J and clone size reflect that table, while D and trimming were determined from the DNA. The profile shows over 35,000 clones, 75% to 90% of them singletons. Germline V gives CDR1 SGHRS, CDR2 YFSETQ. This CDR3 spans 14 amino acids. V was trimmed by 0 bases and J by 6 bases, leaving 12 bases between them. The J gene is TRBJ1-2, the V gene TRBV5-1; the D is unclear. The receptor comes from a woman of 80 years or more with COVID-19, enrolled during active disease. The sample comprised peripheral blood. CDR3 nucleotides: TGCGCCAGCAGCTTGGAGGACTCAGCCCATGGCTACACCTTC. This encodes CASSLEDSAHGYTF. Full variable domain (missing parts from reference TRBV5-1 and TRBJ1-2): KAGVTQTPRYLIKTRGQQVTLSCSPISGHRSVSWYQQTPGQGLQFLFEYFSETQRNKGNFPGRFSGRQFSNSRSEMNVSTLELGDSALYLCASSLEDSAHGYTFGSGTRLTVV.